These T cell receptor beta chains were read from a single sample in a study of identifying expanded T cells in peripheral blood. This table comes from immunoSEQ multiplex PCR, and its TCRdb copy is limited to in-frame clones, with some not included. The sample lists around 100,000 clones, around 90% occurring once. Sequencing used blood. Receptors were obtained from a person aged 18-69 years in good health. CDR3s include the opening cysteine and the closing phenylalanine or tryptophan. A D gene is named only where the DNA matches it firmly. The size entry is marked missing in some rows and otherwise reads once, few, many or a size class.

CDR3	DNA	length	size	V	J	D
CAWRADGDQPQHF	TGTGCCTGGAGGGCGGACGGTGATCAGCCCCAGCATTTT	13	NA	TRBV30	TRBJ1-5	NA
CASRGDYNSNQPQHF	TGTGCCAGCAGAGGGGACTACAATAGCAATCAGCCCCAGCATTTT	15	once	TRBV2	TRBJ1-5	NA
CASTPWYRVVEVRGYNEQFF	TGTGCCAGCACCCCGTGGTACAGGGTAGTTGAGGTGCGTGGTTACAATGAGCAGTTCTTC	20	NA	TRBV27	TRBJ2-1	NA
CASGQTGRDEKLFF	TGTGCCAGCGGGCAGACAGGGAGGGATGAAAAACTGTTTTTT	14	once	TRBV6-1	TRBJ1-4	TRBD1
CASSYGTYEQYF	TGTGCCAGCAGTTACGGAACCTACGAGCAGTACTTC	12	NA	TRBV6-5	TRBJ2-7	NA
CASSRTEYQETQYF	TGTGCCAGCTCACGGACAGAGTACCAAGAGACCCAGTACTTC	14	NA	TRBV18	TRBJ2-5	NA
CSVASIMNTEAFF	TGCAGCGTTGCGTCCATCATGAACACTGAAGCTTTCTTT	13	once	TRBV29-1	TRBJ1-1	NA
CASSPPFTNEKLFF	TGTGCCAGCAGCCCCCCCTTCACTAATGAAAAACTGTTTTTT	14	NA	TRBV5-4	TRBJ1-4	NA
CASSPRDSFSYEQYF	TGTGCCAGCAGCCCCCGGGACAGTTTCTCCTACGAGCAGTACTTC	15	NA	TRBV9	TRBJ2-7	TRBD1
CASSRTSGGTDTQYF	TGTGCCAGCAGCCGGACTAGCGGGGGCACAGATACGCAGTATTTT	15	NA	TRBV6-5	TRBJ2-3	TRBD2
CASSLYGGETQYF	TGTGCCAGCAGCTTATATGGGGGGGAGACCCAGTACTTC	13	once	TRBV7-3	TRBJ2-5	NA
CASSETDEAFF	TGTGCCAGCAGCGAGACAGATGAAGCTTTCTTT	11	NA	TRBV7-8	TRBJ1-1	NA
CAISGTGLTNEQFF	TGTGCCATCAGTGGGACAGGCCTAACCAATGAGCAGTTCTTC	14	NA	TRBV10-3	TRBJ2-1	TRBD1
CASTGQGDTEAFF	TGCGCCAGCACCGGACAGGGGGACACTGAAGCTTTCTTT	13	NA	TRBV5-1	TRBJ1-1	TRBD1
CASRLNTEAFF	TGTGCCAGCAGACTAAACACTGAAGCTTTCTTT	11	NA	TRBV6-1	TRBJ1-1	NA
CASSLATGPNGYTF	TGTGCCAGCAGCTTGGCGACAGGGCCCAATGGCTACACCTTC	14	NA	TRBV5-5	TRBJ1-2	TRBD1
CASSLRPSGSRAGELFF	TGTGCCAGTAGTCTTCGGCCTAGCGGGAGTAGGGCCGGGGAGCTGTTTTTT	17	NA	TRBV19	TRBJ2-2	TRBD2
CASSPTSGQETQYF	TGTGCCAGCTCACCTACTAGCGGACAAGAGACCCAGTACTTC	14	NA	TRBV18	TRBJ2-5	TRBD2
CAWSGRGQPQHF	TGTGCCTGGAGTGGACGCGGTCAGCCCCAGCATTTT	12	NA	TRBV30	TRBJ1-5	NA
CASSVGLGTDTQYF	TGTGCCAGCAGCGTAGGCCTAGGCACAGATACGCAGTATTTT	14	NA	TRBV9	TRBJ2-3	NA
CASSPPRGSGNTIYF	TGTGCCAGCAGCCCCCCCCGGGGGTCTGGAAACACCATATATTTT	15	NA	TRBV28	TRBJ1-3	NA
CASSPPRGVGTEAFF	TGTGCCAGCAGCCCACCCAGGGGGGTGGGCACTGAAGCTTTCTTT	15	NA	TRBV11-3	TRBJ1-1	TRBD1
CASSLSGANVLTF	TGTGCCAGCAGCTTGTCTGGGGCCAACGTCCTGACTTTC	13	NA	TRBV5-8	TRBJ2-6	NA
CASSLVRTDTQYF	TGTGCCAGCAGCTTGGTCCGCACAGATACGCAGTATTTT	13	NA	TRBV5-5	TRBJ2-3	NA
CASTRGQGTGELFF	TGTGCCAGCACGAGGGGGCAGGGGACCGGGGAGCTGTTTTTT	14	NA	TRBV6-6	TRBJ2-2	TRBD1
CASSQFRQGRQETQYF	TGCGCCAGCAGCCAATTCCGACAGGGCCGACAAGAGACCCAGTACTTC	16	NA	TRBV5-1	TRBJ2-5	TRBD1
CASSPRASRGPHSPLHF	TGTGCCAGCTCACCAAGAGCATCCCGGGGACCGCATTCACCCCTCCACTTT	17	NA	TRBV18	TRBJ1-6	NA
CASSPHRTENEKLFF	TGTGCCAGCAGCCCCCACAGGACTGAAAATGAAAAACTGTTTTTT	15	NA	TRBV13	TRBJ1-4	NA
CASRQGEANTGELFF	TGTGCCAGCAGGCAGGGTGAGGCGAACACCGGGGAGCTGTTTTTT	15	once	TRBV2	TRBJ2-2	NA
CASSLGSGVRGEQYF	TGCGCCAGCAGCTTGGGTTCAGGGGTAAGAGGGGAGCAGTACTTC	15	NA	TRBV5-1	TRBJ2-7	NA
CASNPTGAGNTIYF	TGCGCCAGCAACCCGACAGGGGCTGGAAACACCATATATTTT	14	NA	TRBV5-1	TRBJ1-3	TRBD1
CASSVSTDTQYF	TGTGCCAGCAGCGTTAGCACAGATACGCAGTATTTT	12	NA	TRBV9	TRBJ2-3	NA
CASASGDGANVLTF	TGTGCTAGTGCATCGGGGGACGGGGCCAACGTCCTGACTTTC	14	NA	TRBV12-5	TRBJ2-6	NA
CASSLRTGKRVDTQYF	TGTGCCAGCAGCTTAAGGACAGGGAAGAGGGTGGATACGCAGTATTTT	16	NA	TRBV7-9	TRBJ2-3	TRBD1
CASREDTGELFF	TGTGCCAGCAGGGAGGACACCGGGGAGCTGTTTTTT	12	NA	TRBV2	TRBJ2-2	NA
CASSPSTSGGWNEQFF	TGTGCCAGTAGTCCGTCGACTAGCGGGGGATGGAATGAGCAGTTCTTC	16	NA	TRBV19	TRBJ2-1	TRBD2
CSGSRDRGEKLFF	TGCAGCGGTTCAAGGGACCGGGGGGAAAAACTGTTTTTT	13	NA	TRBV29-1	TRBJ1-4	NA
CASSPDRPDTGELFF	TGTGCCAGCAGCCCGGACAGGCCGGACACCGGGGAGCTGTTTTTT	15	few	TRBV7-9	TRBJ2-2	TRBD1
CASSQEGLGMGKTGELFF	TGTGCCAGCAGCCAAGAAGGGCTTGGCATGGGAAAGACCGGGGAGCTGTTTTTT	18	NA	TRBV4-2	TRBJ2-2	NA
CASSDRRHYGYTF	TGTGCCAGTAGTGACAGGAGGCACTATGGCTACACCTTC	13	few	TRBV19	TRBJ1-2	NA